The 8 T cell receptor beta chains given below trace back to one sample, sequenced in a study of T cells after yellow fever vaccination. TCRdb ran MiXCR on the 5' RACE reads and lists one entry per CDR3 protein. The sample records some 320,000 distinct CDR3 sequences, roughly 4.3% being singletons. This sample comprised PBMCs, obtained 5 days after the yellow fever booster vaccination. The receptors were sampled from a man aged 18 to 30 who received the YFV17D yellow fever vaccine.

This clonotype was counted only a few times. In nucleotides, the CDR3 is TGTGCCAGCAGTTACGCGGCGCTAAACTATGGCTACACCTTC. This gives the protein CASSYAALNYGYTF. The chain has TRBV6-5 and TRBJ1-2; D unclear. The CDR3 totals 14 residues. The germline V gene encodes CDR1 MNHEY and CDR2 SVGAGI. V lost 2 bases to trimming and J lost 2 bases, with 9 bases between them.

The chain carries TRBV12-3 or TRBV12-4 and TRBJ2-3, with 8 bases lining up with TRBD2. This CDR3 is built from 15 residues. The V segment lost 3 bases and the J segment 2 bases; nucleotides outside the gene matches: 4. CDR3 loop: CASSFSGGVTDTQYF. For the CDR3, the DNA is TGTGCCAGCAGTTTCTCCGGGGGGGTCACAGATACGCAGTATTTT.

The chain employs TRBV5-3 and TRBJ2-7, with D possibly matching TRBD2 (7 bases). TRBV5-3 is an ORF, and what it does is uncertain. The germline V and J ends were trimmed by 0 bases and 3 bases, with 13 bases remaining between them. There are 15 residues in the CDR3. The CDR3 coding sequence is TGTGCCAGAAGCTTGGCAAAAGGGGGGGACTACGAGCAGTACGTC. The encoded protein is CARSLAKGGDYEQYV.

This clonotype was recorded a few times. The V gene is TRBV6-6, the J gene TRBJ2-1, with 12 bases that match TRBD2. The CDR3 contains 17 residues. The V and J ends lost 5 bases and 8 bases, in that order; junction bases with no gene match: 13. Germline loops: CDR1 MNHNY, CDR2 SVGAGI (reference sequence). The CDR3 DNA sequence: TGTGCCAGCAGTCCACGACTAGCGGGGGTTGAGGTATATGAGCAGTTCTTC. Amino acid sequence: CASSPRLAGVEVYEQFF.

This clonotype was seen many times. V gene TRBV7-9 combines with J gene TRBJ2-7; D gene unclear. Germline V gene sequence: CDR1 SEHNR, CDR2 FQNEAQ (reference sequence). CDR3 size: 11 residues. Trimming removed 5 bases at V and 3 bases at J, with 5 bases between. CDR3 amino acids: CASSVSYEQYF. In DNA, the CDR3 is TGTGCCAGCAGCGTCAGCTACGAGCAGTACTTC.

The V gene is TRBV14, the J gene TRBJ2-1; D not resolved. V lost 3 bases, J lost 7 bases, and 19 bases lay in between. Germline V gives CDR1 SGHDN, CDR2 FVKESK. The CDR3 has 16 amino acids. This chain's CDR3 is CASSQMGVKSGNEQFF. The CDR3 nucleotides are TGTGCCAGCAGCCAGATGGGTGTAAAGTCAGGAAATGAGCAGTTCTTC.

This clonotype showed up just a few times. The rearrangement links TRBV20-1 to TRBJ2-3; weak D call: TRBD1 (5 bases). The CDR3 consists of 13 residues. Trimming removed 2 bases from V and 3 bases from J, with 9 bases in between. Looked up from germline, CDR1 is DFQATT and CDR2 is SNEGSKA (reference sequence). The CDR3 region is CSARRRATDTQYF. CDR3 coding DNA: TGCAGTGCTAGACGCAGGGCTACAGATACGCAGTATTTT.

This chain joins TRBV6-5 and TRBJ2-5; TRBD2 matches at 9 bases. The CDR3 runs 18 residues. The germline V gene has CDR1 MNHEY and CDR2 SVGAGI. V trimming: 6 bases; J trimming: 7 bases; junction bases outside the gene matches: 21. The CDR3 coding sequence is TGTGCCAGCAGAACCGGGACTAGCACCACCGCCAGAATAGGGACCCAGTACTTC. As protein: CASRTGTSTTARIGTQYF.